These T cell receptor beta chains were read from a single sample in a study of monozygotic twins with cystic fibrosis. Using immunoSEQ multiplex PCR, the repertoire was profiled, and TCRdb retains in-frame clones only, with some absent. This sample has 30,000 to 35,000 clones, with 80% to 95% found just once. The sample comprised blood. These TCRs come from a girl aged 2-10 years with cystic fibrosis. Both conserved end residues are part of each CDR3. A D gene is named only where the DNA matches it firmly. Where a row states a size, it is once, few, many or the class of an expanded clone; other rows omit it.

D gene: .; clone size: .; J gene: TRBJ2-7; V gene: TRBV5-4; CDR3 DNA: TGTGCCAGCAGCTTGGGCAACGAGCAGTACTTC; CDR3 protein: CASSLGNEQYF
D gene: TRBD1; clone size: .; J gene: TRBJ1-2; V gene: TRBV19; CDR3 DNA: TGTGCCAGTAGTATTGGGACAGGCTACGGCTACACCTTC; CDR3 protein: CASSIGTGYGYTF
D gene: .; clone size: .; J gene: TRBJ1-5; V gene: TRBV19; CDR3 DNA: TGTGCCACCGATCCCCCTGGACAGTTCCTGGTGGGCAATCAGCCCCAGCATTTT; CDR3 protein: CATDPPGQFLVGNQPQHF
D gene: .; clone size: .; J gene: TRBJ1-1; V gene: TRBV6-5; CDR3 DNA: TGTGCCAGCAGTTACGAAGGGGTGAACACTGAAGCTTTCTTT; CDR3 protein: CASSYEGVNTEAFF
D gene: .; clone size: .; J gene: TRBJ1-2; V gene: TRBV6-6; CDR3 DNA: TGTGCCAGCAGTATTCAGGGAGGCAATAACTATGGCTACACCTTC; CDR3 protein: CASSIQGGNNYGYTF
D gene: TRBD1; clone size: .; J gene: TRBJ1-1; V gene: TRBV14; CDR3 DNA: TGTGCCAGCAGCCACAGGGGGTTCTTGAACACTGAAGCTTTCTTT; CDR3 protein: CASSHRGFLNTEAFF
D gene: .; clone size: .; J gene: TRBJ1-5; V gene: TRBV11-2; CDR3 DNA: TGTGCCAGCAGCTTAAGCACCAATCAGCCCCAGCATTTT; CDR3 protein: CASSLSTNQPQHF
D gene: TRBD2; clone size: .; J gene: TRBJ2-1; V gene: TRBV27; CDR3 DNA: TGTGCCAGCAGTGCCACTAGCGGGAGGGGGTACAATGAGCAGTTCTTC; CDR3 protein: CASSATSGRGYNEQFF
D gene: .; clone size: .; J gene: TRBJ2-1; V gene: TRBV19; CDR3 DNA: TGTGCCAGTAGTTGGGGGAACCTAGTTAATGAGCAGTTCTTC; CDR3 protein: CASSWGNLVNEQFF
D gene: TRBD2; clone size: .; J gene: TRBJ2-7; V gene: TRBV29-1; CDR3 DNA: TGCAGCGTTGTTGAGCGGGAAGCACCCTACGAGCAGTACTTC; CDR3 protein: CSVVEREAPYEQYF
D gene: TRBD2; clone size: .; J gene: TRBJ2-1; V gene: TRBV27; CDR3 DNA: TGTGCCAGCAGTCACGGGACTAGCGGGAGGGATGAGCAGTTCTTC; CDR3 protein: CASSHGTSGRDEQFF
D gene: TRBD1; clone size: .; J gene: TRBJ1-1; V gene: TRBV7-2; CDR3 DNA: TGTGCCAGCAGCTGGACAGGGGTGAACACTGAAGCTTTCTTT; CDR3 protein: CASSWTGVNTEAFF
D gene: .; clone size: .; J gene: TRBJ2-7; V gene: TRBV5-6; CDR3 DNA: TGTGCCAGCAGCTTACAGGATGGGCTCTACGAGCAGTACTTC; CDR3 protein: CASSLQDGLYEQYF
D gene: .; clone size: .; J gene: TRBJ1-5; V gene: TRBV7-2; CDR3 DNA: TGTGCCAGCAGCCCCATGTACGGGTCGGGGCAGCCCCAGCATTTT; CDR3 protein: CASSPMYGSGQPQHF
D gene: .; clone size: .; J gene: TRBJ1-2; V gene: TRBV6-1; CDR3 DNA: TGTGCCAGCAGTGAAGCTCCGCAGAGTTATGGCTACACCTTC; CDR3 protein: CASSEAPQSYGYTF
D gene: .; clone size: .; J gene: TRBJ2-5; V gene: TRBV21-1; CDR3 DNA: TGTGCCAGCAGCAAAGGGGACAGGGGGCAAGAGACCCAGTACTTC; CDR3 protein: CASSKGDRGQETQYF
D gene: TRBD1; clone size: .; J gene: TRBJ1-5; V gene: TRBV30; CDR3 DNA: TGTGCCTGGCAAACAGGGGGCAATCAGCCCCAGCATTTT; CDR3 protein: CAWQTGGNQPQHF
D gene: TRBD1; clone size: few; J gene: TRBJ1-4; V gene: TRBV6-6; CDR3 DNA: TGTGCCAGCAGTTACGAGGGGGCTGAAAAACTGTTTTTT; CDR3 protein: CASSYEGAEKLFF
D gene: .; clone size: .; J gene: TRBJ2-2; V gene: TRBV4-1; CDR3 DNA: TGCGCCAGCAGCCCGACAGTCAGGAACACCGGGGAGCTGTTTTTT; CDR3 protein: CASSPTVRNTGELFF
D gene: .; clone size: .; J gene: TRBJ2-3; V gene: TRBV4-3; CDR3 DNA: TGCGCCAGCAGCCAAGATCTCGGGTCAGATACGCAGTATTTT; CDR3 protein: CASSQDLGSDTQYF
D gene: .; clone size: .; J gene: TRBJ1-1; V gene: TRBV5-1; CDR3 DNA: TGCGCCAGCAGCCCCTGGACGGGTTCCGGCACTGAAGCTTTCTTT; CDR3 protein: CASSPWTGSGTEAFF
D gene: .; clone size: .; J gene: TRBJ1-1; V gene: TRBV5-1; CDR3 DNA: TGCGCCAGCAGCGCGGTAATGGGGGACACTGAAGCTTTCTTT; CDR3 protein: CASSAVMGDTEAFF
D gene: .; clone size: .; J gene: TRBJ1-2; V gene: TRBV6-1; CDR3 DNA: TGTGCCAGCAGCGAGGGACACATCTATGGCTACACCTTC; CDR3 protein: CASSEGHIYGYTF
D gene: .; clone size: .; J gene: TRBJ2-7; V gene: TRBV28; CDR3 DNA: TGTGCCAGCAGTATCAACCGGGACTCCTCCTACGAGCAGTACTTC; CDR3 protein: CASSINRDSSYEQYF
D gene: TRBD1; clone size: .; J gene: TRBJ1-4; V gene: TRBV19; CDR3 DNA: TGTGCCAGTAGTGTAACAGGGGCGTCGAGTGAAAAACTGTTTTTT; CDR3 protein: CASSVTGASSEKLFF
D gene: TRBD2; clone size: .; J gene: TRBJ2-1; V gene: TRBV23-1; CDR3 DNA: TGCGCCAGCAGTCTGTGGACTAGCGGACTCAATGAGCAGTTCTTC; CDR3 protein: CASSLWTSGLNEQFF
D gene: TRBD2; clone size: .; J gene: TRBJ2-7; V gene: TRBV29-1; CDR3 DNA: TGCAGCGTGTTCCTAGCGGGGGCCCCCTACGAGCAGTACTTC; CDR3 protein: CSVFLAGAPYEQYF
D gene: .; clone size: .; J gene: TRBJ1-4; V gene: TRBV29-1; CDR3 DNA: TGCAGCGTTGGTAGGGCTAATGAAAAACTGTTTTTT; CDR3 protein: CSVGRANEKLFF
D gene: .; clone size: .; J gene: TRBJ2-7; V gene: TRBV11-2; CDR3 DNA: TGTGCCAGCAGCGCGGACAGCTCCGAGCAGTACTTC; CDR3 protein: CASSADSSEQYF
D gene: TRBD2; clone size: .; J gene: TRBJ2-3; V gene: TRBV18; CDR3 DNA: TGTGCCAGCTCACCAATCAATCGCGGACTAGCGGGAGACACAGATACGCAGTATTTT; CDR3 protein: CASSPINRGLAGDTDTQYF
D gene: .; clone size: .; J gene: TRBJ2-1; V gene: TRBV2; CDR3 DNA: TGTGCCAGCAGCGCCCAAACAGGACTCTCCTACAATGAGCAGTTCTTC; CDR3 protein: CASSAQTGLSYNEQFF
D gene: .; clone size: .; J gene: TRBJ1-2; V gene: TRBV6-5; CDR3 DNA: TGTGCCAGCAGTTACACCCAGACTTATGGCTACACCTTC; CDR3 protein: CASSYTQTYGYTF
D gene: .; clone size: .; J gene: TRBJ1-1; V gene: TRBV19; CDR3 DNA: TGTGCCAGTAGTATGGATCAGGCCGAAGTTAACACTGAAGCTTTCTTT; CDR3 protein: CASSMDQAEVNTEAFF
D gene: .; clone size: .; J gene: TRBJ2-7; V gene: TRBV9; CDR3 DNA: TGTGCCAGCAGCGTAGACCCCAGGACCGAGCAGTACTTC; CDR3 protein: CASSVDPRTEQYF
D gene: .; clone size: once; J gene: TRBJ2-1; V gene: TRBV6-1; CDR3 DNA: TGTGCCAGCAGTGAAGGGGGGGGCGGCTCCTACAATGAGCAGTTCTTC; CDR3 protein: CASSEGGGGSYNEQFF
D gene: .; clone size: .; J gene: TRBJ1-3; V gene: TRBV11-2; CDR3 DNA: TGTGCCAGCAGCTACGCCTACAGGTTCGGGAGAGCTGGAAACACCATATATTTT; CDR3 protein: CASSYAYRFGRAGNTIYF
D gene: TRBD2; clone size: .; J gene: TRBJ2-1; V gene: TRBV10-1; CDR3 DNA: TGCGCCAGCAGTGTCCTCGGGGGGAGCTCCTACAATGAGCAGTTCTTC; CDR3 protein: CASSVLGGSSYNEQFF
D gene: .; clone size: .; J gene: TRBJ1-2; V gene: TRBV2; CDR3 DNA: TGTGCCAGCAGTGAAAGCAGGGGCGAAGGCTACACCTTC; CDR3 protein: CASSESRGEGYTF
D gene: TRBD1; clone size: .; J gene: TRBJ2-7; V gene: TRBV19; CDR3 DNA: TGTGCCAGTAGCTCTGGCAGGGGGAGCGAGCAGTACTTC; CDR3 protein: CASSSGRGSEQYF
D gene: .; clone size: few; J gene: TRBJ1-1; V gene: TRBV29-1; CDR3 DNA: TGCAGCGTTTACCCACTTTATGGATTCGCAACGAACACTGAAGCTTTCTTT; CDR3 protein: CSVYPLYGFATNTEAFF
D gene: TRBD2; clone size: once; J gene: TRBJ2-3; V gene: TRBV29-1; CDR3 DNA: TGCAGCGTTGAAGGGGGACTAGCGGGCGTCTTTCGTAGCACAGATACGCAGTATTTT; CDR3 protein: CSVEGGLAGVFRSTDTQYF
D gene: .; clone size: .; J gene: TRBJ1-3; V gene: TRBV4-1; CDR3 DNA: TGCGCCAGCAGCCAAGATCAGGGTGGCTCTGGAAACACCATATATTTT; CDR3 protein: CASSQDQGGSGNTIYF
D gene: TRBD1; clone size: .; J gene: TRBJ1-2; V gene: TRBV7-9; CDR3 DNA: TGTGCCAGCAGCTTATCGGACAGGGATGGTGGCTACACCTTC; CDR3 protein: CASSLSDRDGGYTF
D gene: .; clone size: .; J gene: TRBJ1-2; V gene: TRBV5-6; CDR3 DNA: TGTGCCAGCAGCTTTTTGCAGGGAGGGTATGGCTACACCTTC; CDR3 protein: CASSFLQGGYGYTF
D gene: .; clone size: .; J gene: TRBJ2-2; V gene: TRBV6-5; CDR3 DNA: TGTGCCAGCAGGCTGCTACCCCGGGACAACGGGGAGCTGTTTTTT; CDR3 protein: CASRLLPRDNGELFF
D gene: TRBD1; clone size: .; J gene: TRBJ2-7; V gene: TRBV6-1; CDR3 DNA: TGTGCCAGCAGTAGGGGGACAGGCGAGGGGTACGAGCAGTACTTC; CDR3 protein: CASSRGTGEGYEQYF
D gene: .; clone size: .; J gene: TRBJ1-1; V gene: TRBV7-9; CDR3 DNA: TGTGCCAGCAGCCCCGATAGAGGACCGAACACTGAAGCTTTCTTT; CDR3 protein: CASSPDRGPNTEAFF
D gene: TRBD1; clone size: .; J gene: TRBJ2-7; V gene: TRBV6-5; CDR3 DNA: TGTGCCAGCAGCTCCGGACAGGTCTCCTACGAGCAGTACTTC; CDR3 protein: CASSSGQVSYEQYF
D gene: TRBD2; clone size: .; J gene: TRBJ2-7; V gene: TRBV29-1; CDR3 DNA: TGCAGCGTTGAAGATGAAGGGTGGACGGCTAGCGGATTGGTGCAGTACTTC; CDR3 protein: CSVEDEGWTASGLVQYF
D gene: TRBD2; clone size: .; J gene: TRBJ2-7; V gene: TRBV5-6; CDR3 DNA: TGTGCCAGCAGCTTGGGGCTAGCGGCCTCCTACGAGCAGTACTTC; CDR3 protein: CASSLGLAASYEQYF
D gene: .; clone size: once; J gene: TRBJ2-7; V gene: TRBV2; CDR3 DNA: TGTGCCAGCAGTCCTCGGGGGGCTAGTTTCAACGAGCAGTACTTC; CDR3 protein: CASSPRGASFNEQYF